The source of this T cell receptor (beta chain) is a study of cytomegalovirus exposure and HLA in healthy donors. Amplification used 60 Vbeta primers and 13 Jbeta primers. The assay was immunoSEQ multiplex PCR, and TCRdb's table has in-frame clones only and misses some. The data contain roughly 150,000 clones, approximately 79% of them seen just once; the ten biggest clones take up 0.5% to 0.85%. CDR3 length equals 16 residues. The germline V gene has CDR1 SGHTA and CDR2 FQGTGA. Trimming took off 10 bases at V and 6 bases at J, with 26 bases between the two ends. This TCR was recovered from a male donor in good health and CMV-seronegative. This rearrangement joins TRBV7-3 to TRBJ2-3, with D tentatively TRBD2 (7 bases). The sequenced sample consisted of PBMCs. The CDR3 is CANRLGAGAIRDTQYF. The CDR3 region has the DNA TGTGCCAACAGACTGGGGGCGGGAGCAATTAGGGATACGCAGTATTTT.